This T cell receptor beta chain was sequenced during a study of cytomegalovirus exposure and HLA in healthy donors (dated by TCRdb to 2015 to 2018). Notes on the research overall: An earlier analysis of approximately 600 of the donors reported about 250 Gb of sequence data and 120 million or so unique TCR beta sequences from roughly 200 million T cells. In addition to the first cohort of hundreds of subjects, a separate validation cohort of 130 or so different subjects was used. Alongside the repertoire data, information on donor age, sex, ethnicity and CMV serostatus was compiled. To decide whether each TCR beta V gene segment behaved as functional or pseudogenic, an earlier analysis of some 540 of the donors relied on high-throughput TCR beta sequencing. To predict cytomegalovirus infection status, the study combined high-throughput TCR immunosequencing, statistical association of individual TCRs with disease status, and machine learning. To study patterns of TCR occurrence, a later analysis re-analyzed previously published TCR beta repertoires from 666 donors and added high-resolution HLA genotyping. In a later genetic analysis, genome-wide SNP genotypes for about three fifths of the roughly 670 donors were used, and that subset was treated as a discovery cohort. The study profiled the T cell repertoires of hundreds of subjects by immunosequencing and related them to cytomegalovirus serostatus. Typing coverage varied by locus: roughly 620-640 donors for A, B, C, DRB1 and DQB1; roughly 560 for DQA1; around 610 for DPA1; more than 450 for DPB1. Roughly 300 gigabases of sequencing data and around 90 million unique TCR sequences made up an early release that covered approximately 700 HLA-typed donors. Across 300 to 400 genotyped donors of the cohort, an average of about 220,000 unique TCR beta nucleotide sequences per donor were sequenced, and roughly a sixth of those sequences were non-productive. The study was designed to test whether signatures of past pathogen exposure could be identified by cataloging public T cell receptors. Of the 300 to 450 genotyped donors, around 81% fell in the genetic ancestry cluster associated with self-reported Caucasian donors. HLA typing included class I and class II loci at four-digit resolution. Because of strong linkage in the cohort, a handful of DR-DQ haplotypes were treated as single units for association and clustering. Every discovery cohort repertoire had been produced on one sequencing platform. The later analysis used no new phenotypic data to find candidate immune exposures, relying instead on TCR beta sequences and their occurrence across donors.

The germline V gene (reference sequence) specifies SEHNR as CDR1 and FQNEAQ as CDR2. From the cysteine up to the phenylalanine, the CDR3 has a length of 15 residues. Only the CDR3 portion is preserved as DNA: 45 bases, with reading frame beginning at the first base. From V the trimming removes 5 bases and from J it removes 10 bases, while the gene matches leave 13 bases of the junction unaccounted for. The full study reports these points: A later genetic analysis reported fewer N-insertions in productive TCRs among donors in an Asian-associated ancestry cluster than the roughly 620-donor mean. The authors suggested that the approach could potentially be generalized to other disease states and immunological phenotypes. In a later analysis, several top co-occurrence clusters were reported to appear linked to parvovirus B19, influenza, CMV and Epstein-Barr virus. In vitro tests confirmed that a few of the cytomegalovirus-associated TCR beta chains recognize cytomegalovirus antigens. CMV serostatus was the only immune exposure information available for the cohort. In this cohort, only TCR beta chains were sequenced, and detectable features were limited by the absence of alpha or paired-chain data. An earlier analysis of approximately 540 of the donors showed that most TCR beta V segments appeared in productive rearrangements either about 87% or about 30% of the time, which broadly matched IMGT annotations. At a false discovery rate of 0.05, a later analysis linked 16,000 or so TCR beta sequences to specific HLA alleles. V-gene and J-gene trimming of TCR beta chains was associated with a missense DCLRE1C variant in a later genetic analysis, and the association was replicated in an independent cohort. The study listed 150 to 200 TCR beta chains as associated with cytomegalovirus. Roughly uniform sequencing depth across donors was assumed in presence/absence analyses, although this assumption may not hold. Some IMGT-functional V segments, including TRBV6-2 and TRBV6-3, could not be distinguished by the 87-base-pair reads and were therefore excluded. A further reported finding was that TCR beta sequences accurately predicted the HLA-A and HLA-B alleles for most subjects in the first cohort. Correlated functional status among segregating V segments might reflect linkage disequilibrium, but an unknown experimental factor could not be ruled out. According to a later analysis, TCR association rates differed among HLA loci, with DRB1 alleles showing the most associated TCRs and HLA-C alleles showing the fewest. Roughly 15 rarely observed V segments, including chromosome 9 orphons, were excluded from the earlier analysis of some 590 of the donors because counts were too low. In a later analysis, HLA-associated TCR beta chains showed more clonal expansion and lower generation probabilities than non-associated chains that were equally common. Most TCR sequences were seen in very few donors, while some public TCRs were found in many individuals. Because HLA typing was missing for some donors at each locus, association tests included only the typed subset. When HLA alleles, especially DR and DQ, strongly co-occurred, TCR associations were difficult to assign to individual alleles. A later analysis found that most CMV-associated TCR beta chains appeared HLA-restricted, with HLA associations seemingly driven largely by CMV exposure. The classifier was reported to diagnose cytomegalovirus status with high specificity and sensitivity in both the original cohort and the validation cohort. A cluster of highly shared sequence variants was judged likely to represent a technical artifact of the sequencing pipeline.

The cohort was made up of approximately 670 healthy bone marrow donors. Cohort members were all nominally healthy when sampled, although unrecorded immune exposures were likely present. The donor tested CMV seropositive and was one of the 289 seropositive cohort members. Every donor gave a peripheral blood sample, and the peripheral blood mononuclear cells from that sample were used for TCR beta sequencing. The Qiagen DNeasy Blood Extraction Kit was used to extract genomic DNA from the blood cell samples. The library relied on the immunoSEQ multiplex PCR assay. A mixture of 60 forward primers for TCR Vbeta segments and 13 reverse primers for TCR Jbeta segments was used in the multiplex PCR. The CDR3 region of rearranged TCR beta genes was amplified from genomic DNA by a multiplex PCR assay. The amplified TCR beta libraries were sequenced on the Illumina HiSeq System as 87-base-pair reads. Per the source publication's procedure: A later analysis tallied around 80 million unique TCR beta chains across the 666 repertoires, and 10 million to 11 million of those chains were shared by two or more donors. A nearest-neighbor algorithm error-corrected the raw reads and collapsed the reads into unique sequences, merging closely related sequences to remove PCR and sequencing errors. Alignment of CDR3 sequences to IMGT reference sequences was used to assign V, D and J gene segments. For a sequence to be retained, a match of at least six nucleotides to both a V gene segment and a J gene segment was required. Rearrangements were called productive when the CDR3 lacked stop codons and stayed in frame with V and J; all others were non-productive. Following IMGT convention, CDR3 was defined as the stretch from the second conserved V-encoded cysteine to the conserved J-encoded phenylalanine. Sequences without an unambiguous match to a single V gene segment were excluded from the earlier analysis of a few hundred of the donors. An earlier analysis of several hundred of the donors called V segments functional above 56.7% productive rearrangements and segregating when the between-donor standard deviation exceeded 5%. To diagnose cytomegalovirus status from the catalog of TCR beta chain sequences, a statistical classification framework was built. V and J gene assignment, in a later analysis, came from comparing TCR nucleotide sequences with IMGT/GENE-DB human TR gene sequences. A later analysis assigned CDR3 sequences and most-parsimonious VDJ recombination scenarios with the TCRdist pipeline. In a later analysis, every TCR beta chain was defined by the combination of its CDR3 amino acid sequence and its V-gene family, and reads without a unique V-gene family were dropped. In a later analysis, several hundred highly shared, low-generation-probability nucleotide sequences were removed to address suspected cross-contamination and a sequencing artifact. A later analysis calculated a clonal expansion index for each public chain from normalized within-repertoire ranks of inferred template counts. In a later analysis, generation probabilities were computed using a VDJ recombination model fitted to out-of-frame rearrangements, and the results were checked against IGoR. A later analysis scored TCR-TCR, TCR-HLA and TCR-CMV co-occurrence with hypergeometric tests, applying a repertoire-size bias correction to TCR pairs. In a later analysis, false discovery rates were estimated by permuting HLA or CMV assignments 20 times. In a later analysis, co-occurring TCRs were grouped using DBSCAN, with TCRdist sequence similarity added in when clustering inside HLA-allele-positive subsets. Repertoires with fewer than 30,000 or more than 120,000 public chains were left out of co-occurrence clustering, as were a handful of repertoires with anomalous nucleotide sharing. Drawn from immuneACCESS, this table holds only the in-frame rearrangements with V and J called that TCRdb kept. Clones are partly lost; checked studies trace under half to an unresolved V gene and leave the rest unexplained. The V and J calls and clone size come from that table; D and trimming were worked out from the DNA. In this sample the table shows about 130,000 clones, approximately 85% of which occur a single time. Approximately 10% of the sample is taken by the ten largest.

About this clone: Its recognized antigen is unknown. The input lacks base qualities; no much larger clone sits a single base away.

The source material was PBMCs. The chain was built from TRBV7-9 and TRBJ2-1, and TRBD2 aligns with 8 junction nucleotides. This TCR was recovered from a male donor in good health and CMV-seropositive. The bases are TGTGCCAGCAGCCTTAGCGGGATCCCTCTTCTCGAGCAGTTCTTC. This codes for CASSLSGIPLLEQFF.